This T cell receptor beta chain was observed in a study of cytomegalovirus exposure and HLA in healthy donors. On the study more broadly: The 130 or so validation repertoires used the same platform as the 600 to 750 first-cohort repertoires (as reported by a later analysis). Study results and caveats: The authors enumerated some 170 TCR beta chains as linked to cytomegalovirus.

As for this clone: The antigen remains unidentified.

Germline V gene lookup returns CDR1 GTSNPN and CDR2 SVGIG (reference sequence). V dropped 4 bases and J dropped 0 bases, with 9 bases sitting between them. This CDR3 contains 13 residues. The table came from immunoSEQ multiplex PCR; TCRdb's copy has only in-frame clones and leaves some out. Found here are about 120,000 clones, roughly 90% of them singletons; the top ten hold approximately 2.1%. The V and J genes are TRBV30 and TRBJ1-1; D uncertain. This sequence originates from a woman under 30 in good health and CMV-seronegative. The specimen was PBMCs. CDR3 region: CAWNSFMNTEAFF. The CDR3 DNA sequence: TGTGCCTGGAACAGCTTCATGAACACTGAAGCTTTCTTT.